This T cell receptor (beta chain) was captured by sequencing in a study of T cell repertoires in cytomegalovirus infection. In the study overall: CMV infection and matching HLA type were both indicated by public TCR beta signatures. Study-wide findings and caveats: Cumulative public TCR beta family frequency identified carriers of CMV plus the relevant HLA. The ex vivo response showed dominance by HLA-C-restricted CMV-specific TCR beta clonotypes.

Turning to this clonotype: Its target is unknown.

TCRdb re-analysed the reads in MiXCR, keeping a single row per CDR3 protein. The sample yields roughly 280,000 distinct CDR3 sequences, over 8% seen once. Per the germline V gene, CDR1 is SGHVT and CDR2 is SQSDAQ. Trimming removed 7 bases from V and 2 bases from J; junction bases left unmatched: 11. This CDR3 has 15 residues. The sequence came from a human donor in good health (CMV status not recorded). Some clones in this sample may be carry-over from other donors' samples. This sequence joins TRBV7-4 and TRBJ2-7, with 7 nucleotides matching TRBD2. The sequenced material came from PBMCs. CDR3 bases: TGTGCCAGCATCAAGTCGGGACTACGAACCTACGAGCAGTACTTC. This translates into CASIKSGLRTYEQYF.